Listed below are T cell receptor beta chains from one sample, sequenced in a study of identical twins. From the 5' RACE reads, TCRdb called clonotypes with MiXCR, one entry per CDR3 protein. The sample contains hundreds of thousands of distinct CDR3 sequences, roughly 13% of which appear only once. The sample was memory (CD45RO+) T cells sorted from blood. The receptors were gathered from a young woman in good health. Both conserved end residues are part of each CDR3. Fields, in order: J gene, D gene, V gene, clone size, CDR3 length, CDR3 DNA, CDR3 protein. D genes are given only for firm matches. Clone size is given for some rows only: seen once, a few or many times, or a class if the clone is expanded.

TRBJ1-6 TRBD1 TRBV9 NA 15 TGTGCCAGCAGCGCGGGACAGGGGGCTAATTCACCCCTCCACTTT CASSAGQGANSPLHF
TRBJ1-6 NA TRBV20-1 NA 15 TGCAGTGCTAGAGCCGCGGACAGCAAGCTCTCACCCCTCCACTTT CSARAADSKLSPLHF
TRBJ2-7 NA TRBV7-2 many 16 TGTGCCAGCAGCTTAGTGGCGCTTCGAAAGTCCTACGAGCAGTACTTC CASSLVALRKSYEQYF
TRBJ2-5 NA TRBV29-1 NA 12 TGCAGCGTTGCCTCGCAGTCCGAGACCCAGTACTTC CSVASQSETQYF
TRBJ2-5 NA TRBV29-1 NA 13 TGCAGCATAAACGACAGGGGAGGGGAGACCCAGTACTTC CSINDRGGETQYF
TRBJ2-3 NA TRBV12-3/TRBV12-4 many 12 TGTGCCAGCAGTTTAGACCCAGATACGCAGTATTTT CASSLDPDTQYF
TRBJ2-7 NA TRBV7-2 NA 13 TGTGCCAGCAGCTCCCAAACCTCCTACGAGCAGTACTTC CASSSQTSYEQYF
TRBJ2-2 TRBD2 TRBV6-1 NA 16 TGTGCCAGCAGCCCCACGGCGGGGGGGCAAAGCGGGGAGCTGTTTTTT CASSPTAGGQSGELFF
TRBJ2-3 TRBD1 TRBV7-2 NA 16 TGTGCCAGCAGCTTAGTGGGGACAGGGATAAGAGATACGCAGTATTTT CASSLVGTGIRDTQYF
TRBJ2-1 NA TRBV5-1 NA 15 TGCGCCAGCAGCTTGCATGGAGGTGTAGGCAATGAGCAGTTCTTC CASSLHGGVGNEQFF
TRBJ2-5 NA TRBV15 NA 15 TGTGCCACCAGCAGAGATTCCCTCGGCGGGGAGACCCAGTACTTC CATSRDSLGGETQYF
TRBJ1-2 NA TRBV20-1 NA 12 TGCAGTGCTAGTCCCCTGGGGCATGGCTACACCTTC CSASPLGHGYTF
TRBJ2-3 NA TRBV12-3/TRBV12-4 few 11 TGTGCCAGCAGCCCAACGGTGACGCAGTATTTT CASSPTVTQYF
TRBJ2-3 NA TRBV30 NA 15 TGTGCCTGGAGTAGGCTAGCGAGAAGCACAGATACGCAGTATTTT CAWSRLARSTDTQYF
TRBJ2-7 TRBD1 TRBV29-1 NA 13 TGCAGCGTCAACCCAGGGGGCGGCTACGAGCAGTACTTC CSVNPGGGYEQYF
TRBJ2-2 NA TRBV12-3/TRBV12-4 many 12 TGTGCCAGCGTAATAAACACCGGGGAGCTGTTTTTT CASVINTGELFF
TRBJ1-5 NA TRBV28 NA 15 TGTGCCAGCATTTATTCCGGATGGAGCAATCAGCCCCAGCATTTT CASIYSGWSNQPQHF
TRBJ1-5 NA TRBV14 few 13 TGTGCCAGCAGCTCGAATAGCAATCAGCCCCAGCATTTT CASSSNSNQPQHF
TRBJ1-1 NA TRBV6-6 many 13 TGTGCCAGCAGTTCCTCAGGGAGTGCTGAAGCTTTCTTT CASSSSGSAEAFF
TRBJ1-2 TRBD1 TRBV2 few 14 TGTGCCAGCAGTCTTCGGGACAGGAACCCTGGCTACACCTTC CASSLRDRNPGYTF
TRBJ2-7 TRBD2 TRBV29-1 NA 12 TGCAGCGTTGGGACTAGATACTACGAGCAGTACTTC CSVGTRYYEQYF
TRBJ1-1 TRBD1 TRBV4-1 few 15 TGCGCCAGCAGCCAAGAGGGGACAGCCTACACTGAAGCTTTCTTT CASSQEGTAYTEAFF
TRBJ1-1 NA TRBV6-4 few 13 TGTGCCAGCAGTGAAGGGTCCAACTCCGAAGCTTTCTTT CASSEGSNSEAFF
TRBJ2-2 TRBD2 TRBV20-1 many 17 TGCAGTGCTAGAGGTTTGACTAGCGGGTACAACACCGGGGAGCTGTTTTTT CSARGLTSGYNTGELFF
TRBJ1-1 NA TRBV7-9 few 14 TGTGCCAGCAGCGCCCAGACAGGGAACACTGAAGCTTTCTTT CASSAQTGNTEAFF
TRBJ1-1 NA TRBV20-1 NA 13 TGCAGTGCTAGAGATCATAGGGGCCCTGAAGCTTTCTTT CSARDHRGPEAFF
TRBJ2-5 NA TRBV29-1 many 13 TGCAGCGTTGGGGGGCCGCAATTCGGGACCCAGTACTTC CSVGGPQFGTQYF
TRBJ2-3 NA TRBV11-2 NA 13 TGTGCCAGCAGCTTAAGAGCACGAGATACGCAGTATTTT CASSLRARDTQYF
TRBJ1-5 NA TRBV20-1 NA 13 TGCAGTGCTTCTCAGGACGGTGCTCAGCCCCAGCATTTT CSASQDGAQPQHF
TRBJ2-7 NA TRBV30 NA 14 TGTGCCTGGAGTGGGTCGGGGCAGGGCCACGAGCAGTACTTC CAWSGSGQGHEQYF
TRBJ2-5 NA TRBV6-5 few 14 TGTGCCAGCAGTTACCAAACAGCTCAAGAGACCCAGTACTTC CASSYQTAQETQYF
TRBJ2-6 NA TRBV12-3/TRBV12-4 NA 16 TGTGCCAGCAGTCCCACGTACGGCTCTGGGGCCAACGTCCTGACTTTC CASSPTYGSGANVLTF
TRBJ2-3 NA TRBV3-1 few 16 TGTGCCAGCAGCCAACTTGTGGCTAGCGGCACAGATACGCAGTATTTT CASSQLVASGTDTQYF
TRBJ2-3 TRBD2 TRBV6-5 NA 17 TGTGCCAGCAGTTACCGGACTAGCGGGGCCTACACAGATACGCAGTATTTT CASSYRTSGAYTDTQYF
TRBJ2-7 NA TRBV7-8 few 14 TGTGCCAGCAGCTTATACAGGGAGTCGACCGAGCAGTACTTC CASSLYRESTEQYF
TRBJ2-3 NA TRBV6-1 NA 13 TGTGCCGGAAACAGGGCCCCTACAGATACGCAGTATTTT CAGNRAPTDTQYF
TRBJ2-5 TRBD1 TRBV27 many 14 TGTGCCAGCAGTGATGGACAGGGGACAGAGACCCAGTACTTC CASSDGQGTETQYF
TRBJ1-4 NA TRBV7-2 NA 14 TGTGCCAGCAGCTCGGGACTTACTAATGAAAAACTGTTTTTT CASSSGLTNEKLFF
TRBJ1-5 NA TRBV2 few 17 TGTGCCAGCAGTTTACTACAGGGTGGGGGTTTCAATCAGCCCCAGCATTTT CASSLLQGGGFNQPQHF
TRBJ2-1 NA TRBV7-2 NA 14 TGTGCCAGCAGCTTAGTCTCCCAGGGGGGTGAGCAGTTCTTC CASSLVSQGGEQFF
TRBJ2-1 NA TRBV7-3 few 14 TGTGCCAGCAGCCCCTCAGGGGTTTACAATGAGCAGTTCTTC CASSPSGVYNEQFF
TRBJ2-7 TRBD1 TRBV20-1 few 14 TGCAGTGCTGCGGGACAGGGGAGGTCCTACGAGCAGTACTTC CSAAGQGRSYEQYF
TRBJ2-1 NA TRBV5-1 NA 15 TGCGCCAGCAGTCCCACCGGGGTAACTTACAATGAGCAGTTCTTC CASSPTGVTYNEQFF
TRBJ2-3 TRBD2 TRBV7-9 NA 17 TGTGCCAGCAGCCTCTACAGGACTAGCGAGTACACAGATACGCAGTATTTT CASSLYRTSEYTDTQYF
TRBJ2-3 NA TRBV29-1 many 13 TGCAGTCAAGGCACCCAGAGCACAGATACGCAGTATTTT CSQGTQSTDTQYF
TRBJ2-3 NA TRBV20-1 few 13 TGCAGTGCTAGAGAGTGGGACACAGATACGCAGTATTTT CSAREWDTDTQYF
TRBJ1-2 NA TRBV12-3/TRBV12-4 NA 13 TGTGCCAGCAGTTTACGGGGTTCGGATGGCTACACCTTC CASSLRGSDGYTF
TRBJ2-7 NA TRBV3-1 NA 15 TGTGCCAGCAGCCAAGTACATACCCCATCTTACGAGCAGTACTTC CASSQVHTPSYEQYF
TRBJ2-7 NA TRBV12-3/TRBV12-4 once 12 TGTGCCAGCAGATCCCCGGGCTACGAGCAGTACTTC CASRSPGYEQYF
TRBJ1-5 NA TRBV30 NA 13 TGTGCCTGGAGTGTACTAGCGGATCAGCCCCAGCATTTT CAWSVLADQPQHF
TRBJ1-5 NA TRBV12-3/TRBV12-4 many 13 TGTGCCAGCAAAAGGACTAGCAATCAGCCCCAGCATTTT CASKRTSNQPQHF
TRBJ1-5 TRBD1 TRBV20-1 few 12 TGCAGTGCTCGACAGGGGGCCGAGGCCCAGCATTTT CSARQGAEAQHF
TRBJ2-1 NA TRBV20-1 NA 13 TGCAGTGCTAGAGATGGACACCTCAATGAGCAGTTCTTC CSARDGHLNEQFF
TRBJ2-1 TRBD2 TRBV10-3 many 18 TGTGCCATCAGTGAGTCGAGGGGCGGGGGAAGCTCCTACAATGAGCAGTTCTTC CAISESRGGGSSYNEQFF
TRBJ2-6 TRBD1 TRBV5-6 NA 18 TGTGCCAGCAGCCCCCAACAGGGGGAGATCTCTGGGGCCAACGTCCTGACTTTC CASSPQQGEISGANVLTF
TRBJ2-7 TRBD1 TRBV5-1 few 14 TGCGCCAGCAGCTTGTTGGGACAGACCTACGAGCAGTACTTC CASSLLGQTYEQYF
TRBJ2-1 TRBD2 TRBV7-2 few 14 TGTGCCAGCTCCTTAGGGACTACCATGAATGAGCAGTTCTTC CASSLGTTMNEQFF
TRBJ1-1 NA TRBV5-1 NA 13 TGCGCCAGCACCGAGAGCCCCGGGACTGAAGCTTTCTTT CASTESPGTEAFF
TRBJ2-6 NA TRBV7-2 NA 16 TGTGCCAGCAGGACAGGCAAGGGCTCTGGGGCCAACGTCCTGACTTTC CASRTGKGSGANVLTF